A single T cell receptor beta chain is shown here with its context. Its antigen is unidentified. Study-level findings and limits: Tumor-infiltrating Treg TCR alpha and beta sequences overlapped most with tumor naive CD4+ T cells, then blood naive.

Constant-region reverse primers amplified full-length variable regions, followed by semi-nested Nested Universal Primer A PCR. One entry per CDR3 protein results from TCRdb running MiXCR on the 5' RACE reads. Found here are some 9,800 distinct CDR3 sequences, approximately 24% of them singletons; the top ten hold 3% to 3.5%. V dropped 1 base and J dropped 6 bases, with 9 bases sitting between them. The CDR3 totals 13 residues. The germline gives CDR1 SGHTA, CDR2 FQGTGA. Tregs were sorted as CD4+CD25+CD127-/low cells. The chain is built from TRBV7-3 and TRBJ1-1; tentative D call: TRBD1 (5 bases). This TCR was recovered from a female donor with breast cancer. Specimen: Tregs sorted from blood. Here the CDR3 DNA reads TGTGCCAGCAGCTTAAGTCAGGGCGCTGAAGCTTTCTTT. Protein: CASSLSQGAEAFF.